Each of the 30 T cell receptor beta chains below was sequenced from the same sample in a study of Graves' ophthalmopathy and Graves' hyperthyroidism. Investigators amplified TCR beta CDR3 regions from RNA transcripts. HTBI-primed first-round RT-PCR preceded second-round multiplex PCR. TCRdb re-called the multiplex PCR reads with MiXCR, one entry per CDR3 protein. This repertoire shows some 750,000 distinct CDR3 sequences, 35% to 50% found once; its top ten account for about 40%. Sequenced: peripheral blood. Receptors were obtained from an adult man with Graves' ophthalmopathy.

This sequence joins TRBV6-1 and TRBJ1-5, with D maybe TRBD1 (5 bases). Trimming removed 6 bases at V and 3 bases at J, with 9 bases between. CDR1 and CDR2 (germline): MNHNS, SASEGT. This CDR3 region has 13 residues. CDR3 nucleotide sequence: TGTGCCAGCAGCACAGGATTCAATCAGCCCCAGCATTTT. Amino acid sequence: CASSTGFNQPQHF.

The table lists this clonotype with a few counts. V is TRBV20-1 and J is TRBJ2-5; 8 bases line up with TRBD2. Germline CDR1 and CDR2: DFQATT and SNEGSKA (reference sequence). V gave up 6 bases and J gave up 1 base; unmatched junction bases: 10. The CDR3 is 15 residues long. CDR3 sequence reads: CSAAERERIQETQYF. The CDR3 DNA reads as TGCAGTGCGGCAGAGCGGGAGCGAATCCAAGAGACCCAGTACTTC.

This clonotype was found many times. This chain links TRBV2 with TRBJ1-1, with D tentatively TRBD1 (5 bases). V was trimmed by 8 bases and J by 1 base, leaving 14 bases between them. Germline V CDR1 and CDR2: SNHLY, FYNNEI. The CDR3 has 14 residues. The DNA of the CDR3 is TGTGCCAGCGCTAGACGACAGACGAACACTGAAGCTTTCTTT. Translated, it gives CASARRQTNTEAFF.

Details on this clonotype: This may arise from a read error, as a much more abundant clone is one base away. In nucleotides, the CDR3 is TGTGCCAGCCGTTACAGGGGTGGCTCTGGAAACACCATATATTTT. This translates into CASRYRGGSGNTIYF. The gene calls are TRBV2 and TRBJ1-3, with TRBD1 identical over 7 bases. V lost 8 bases, J lost 0 bases, and 7 bases stayed unmatched. This CDR3 is built from 15 residues. In germline, CDR1 is SNHLY, CDR2 FYNNEI.

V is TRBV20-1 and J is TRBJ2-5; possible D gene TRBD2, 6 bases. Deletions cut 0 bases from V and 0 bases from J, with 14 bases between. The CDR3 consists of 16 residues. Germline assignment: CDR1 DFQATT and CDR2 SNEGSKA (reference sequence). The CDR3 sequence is CSARDTAGYNQETQYF. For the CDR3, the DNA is TGCAGTGCTAGAGATACGGCGGGGTACAACCAAGAGACCCAGTACTTC.

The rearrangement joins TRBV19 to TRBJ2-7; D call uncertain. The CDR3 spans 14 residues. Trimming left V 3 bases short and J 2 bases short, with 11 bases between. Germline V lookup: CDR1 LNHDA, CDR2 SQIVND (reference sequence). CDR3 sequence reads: CASSMGRQTYEQYF. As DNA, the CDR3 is TGTGCCAGTAGTATGGGCAGGCAAACCTACGAGCAGTACTTC. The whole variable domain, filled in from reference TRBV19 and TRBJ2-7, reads DGGITQSPKYLFRKEGQNVTLSCEQNLNHDAMYWYRQDPGQGLRLIYYSQIVNDFQKGDIAEGYSVSREKKESFPLTVTSAQKNPTAFYLCASSMGRQTYEQYFGPGTRLTVT.

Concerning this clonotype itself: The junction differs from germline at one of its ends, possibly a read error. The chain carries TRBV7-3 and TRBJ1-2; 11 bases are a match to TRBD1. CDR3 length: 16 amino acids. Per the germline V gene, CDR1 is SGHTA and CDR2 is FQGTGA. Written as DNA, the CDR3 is TGTGCCAACAGCCCCCTATCCCCGGGACAGGGGGATGGCTACACCTTC. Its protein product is CANSPLSPGQGDGYTF.

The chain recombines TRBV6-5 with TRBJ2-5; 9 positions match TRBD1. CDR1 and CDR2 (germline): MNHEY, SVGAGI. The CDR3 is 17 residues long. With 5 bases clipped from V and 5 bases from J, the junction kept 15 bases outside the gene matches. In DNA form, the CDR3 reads TGTGCCAGCAGTGAACCCCCCCTCGGACAGGGGAGCGAGACCCAGTACTTC. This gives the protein CASSEPPLGQGSETQYF.

This chain's CDR3 is CSASSGWSYEQYF. The CDR3 bases are TGCAGTGCCAGTAGCGGATGGTCGTACGAGCAGTACTTC. This chain connects TRBV20-1 to TRBJ2-7; D possibly corresponds to TRBD2 (6 bases). V was shortened by 6 bases and J by 4 bases, with 16 bases between the two germline ends. Germline CDR1 reads DFQATT; CDR2 reads SNEGSKA (reference sequence). This CDR3 spans 13 amino acids.

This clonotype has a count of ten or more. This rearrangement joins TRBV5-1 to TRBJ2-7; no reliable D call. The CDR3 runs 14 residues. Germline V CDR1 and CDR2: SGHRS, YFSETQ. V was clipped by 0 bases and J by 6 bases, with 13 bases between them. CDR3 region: CASSLAVGNGEQYF. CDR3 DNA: TGCGCCAGCAGCTTGGCGGTGGGGAATGGCGAGCAGTACTTC.

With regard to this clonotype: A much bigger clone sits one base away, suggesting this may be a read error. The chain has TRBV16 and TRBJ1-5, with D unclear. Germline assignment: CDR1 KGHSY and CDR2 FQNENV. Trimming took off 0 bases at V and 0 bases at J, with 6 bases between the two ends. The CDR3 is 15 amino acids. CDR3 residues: CASSQSGDSNQPQHF. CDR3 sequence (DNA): TGTGCCAGCAGCCAATCCGGGGATAGCAATCAGCCCCAGCATTTT.

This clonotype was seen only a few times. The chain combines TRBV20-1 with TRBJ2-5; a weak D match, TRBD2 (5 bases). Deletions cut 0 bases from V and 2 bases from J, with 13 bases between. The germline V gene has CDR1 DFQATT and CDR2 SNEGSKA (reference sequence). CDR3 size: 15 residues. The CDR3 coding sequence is TGCAGTGCTAGAGATGGGAGTTCTCCTCAAGAGACCCAGTACTTC. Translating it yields CSARDGSSPQETQYF.

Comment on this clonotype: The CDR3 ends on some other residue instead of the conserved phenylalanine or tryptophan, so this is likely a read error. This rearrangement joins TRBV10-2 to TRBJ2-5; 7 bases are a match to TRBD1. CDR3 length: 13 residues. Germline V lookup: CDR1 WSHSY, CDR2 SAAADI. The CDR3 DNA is TGTGCCAGCAGCCTGGGACAGCAAGGGACCCAGTACTCC. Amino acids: CASSLGQQGTQYS.

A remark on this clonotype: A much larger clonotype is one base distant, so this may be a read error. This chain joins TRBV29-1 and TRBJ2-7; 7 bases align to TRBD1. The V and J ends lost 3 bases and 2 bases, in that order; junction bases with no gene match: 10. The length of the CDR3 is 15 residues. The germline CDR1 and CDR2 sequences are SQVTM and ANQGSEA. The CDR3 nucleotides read TGCAGCGTTGAGGACGACAGGGAACCGGCCTACGAGCAGTACTTC. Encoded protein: CSVEDDREPAYEQYF.

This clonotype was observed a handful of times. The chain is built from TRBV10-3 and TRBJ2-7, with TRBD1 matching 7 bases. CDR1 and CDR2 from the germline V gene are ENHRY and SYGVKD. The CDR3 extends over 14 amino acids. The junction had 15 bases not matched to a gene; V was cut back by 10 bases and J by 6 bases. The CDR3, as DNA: TGTGCCAGCAGACGGAACAGGGGTAGGAGCGAGCAGTACTTC. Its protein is CASRRNRGRSEQYF.

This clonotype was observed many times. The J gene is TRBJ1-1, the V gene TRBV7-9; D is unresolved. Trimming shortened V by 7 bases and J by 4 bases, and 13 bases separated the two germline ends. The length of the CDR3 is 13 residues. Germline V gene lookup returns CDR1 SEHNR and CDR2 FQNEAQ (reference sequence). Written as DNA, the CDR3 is TGTGCCAGCATCGACCGGCGGGGCACTGAAGCTTTCTTT. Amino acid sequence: CASIDRRGTEAFF.

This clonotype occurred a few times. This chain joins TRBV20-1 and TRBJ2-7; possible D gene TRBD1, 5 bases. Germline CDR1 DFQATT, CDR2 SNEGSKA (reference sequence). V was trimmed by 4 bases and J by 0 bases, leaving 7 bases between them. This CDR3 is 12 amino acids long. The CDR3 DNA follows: TGCAGTGCTAAGGGGATCTCCTACGAGCAGTACTTC. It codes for CSAKGISYEQYF.

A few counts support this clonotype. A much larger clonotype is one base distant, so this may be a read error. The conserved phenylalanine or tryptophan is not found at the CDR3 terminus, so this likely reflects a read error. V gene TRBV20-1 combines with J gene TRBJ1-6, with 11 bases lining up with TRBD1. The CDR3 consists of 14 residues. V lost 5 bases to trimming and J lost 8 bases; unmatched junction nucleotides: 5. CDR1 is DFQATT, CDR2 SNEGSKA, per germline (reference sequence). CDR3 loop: CSALGQGADSPLHL. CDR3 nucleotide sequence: TGCAGTGCTCTAGGACAGGGGGCCGATTCACCCCTCCACCTT.

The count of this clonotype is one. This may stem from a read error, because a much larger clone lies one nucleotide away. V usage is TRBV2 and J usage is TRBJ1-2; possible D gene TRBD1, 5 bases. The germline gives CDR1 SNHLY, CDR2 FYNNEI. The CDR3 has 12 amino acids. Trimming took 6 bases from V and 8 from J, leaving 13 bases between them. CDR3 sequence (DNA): TGTGCCAGCAGGGGACCTATGGGGGGCTACACCTTC. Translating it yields CASRGPMGGYTF.

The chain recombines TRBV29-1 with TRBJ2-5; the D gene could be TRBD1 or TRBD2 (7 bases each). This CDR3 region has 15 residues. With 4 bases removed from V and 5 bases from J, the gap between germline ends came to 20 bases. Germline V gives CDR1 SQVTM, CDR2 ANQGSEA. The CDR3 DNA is TGCAGCGTTGCGGGGGCCAGGGGGGGGCCGGAGACCCAGTACTTC. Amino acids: CSVAGARGGPETQYF.

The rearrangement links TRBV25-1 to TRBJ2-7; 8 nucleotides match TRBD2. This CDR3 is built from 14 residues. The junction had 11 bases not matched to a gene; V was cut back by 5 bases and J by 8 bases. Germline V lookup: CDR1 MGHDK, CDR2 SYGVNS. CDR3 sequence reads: CASSYSGTSKQQYF. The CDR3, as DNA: TGTGCCAGCAGTTACTCGGGGACTAGTAAACAGCAGTACTTC.

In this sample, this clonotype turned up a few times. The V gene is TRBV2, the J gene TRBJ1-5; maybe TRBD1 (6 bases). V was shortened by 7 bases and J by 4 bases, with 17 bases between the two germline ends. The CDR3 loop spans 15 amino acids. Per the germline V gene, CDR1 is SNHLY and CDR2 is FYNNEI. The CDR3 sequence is CASNLRDTANQPQHF. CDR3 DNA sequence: TGTGCCAGCAACCTCCGGGACACCGCTAATCAGCCCCAGCATTTT.

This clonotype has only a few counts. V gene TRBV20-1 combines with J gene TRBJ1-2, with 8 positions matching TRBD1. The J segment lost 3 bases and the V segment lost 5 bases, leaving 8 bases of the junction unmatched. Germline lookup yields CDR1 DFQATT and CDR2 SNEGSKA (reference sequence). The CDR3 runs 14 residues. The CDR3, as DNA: TGCAGTGCTCGACAGGACAGGGCGCACTATGGCTACACCTTC. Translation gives CSARQDRAHYGYTF.

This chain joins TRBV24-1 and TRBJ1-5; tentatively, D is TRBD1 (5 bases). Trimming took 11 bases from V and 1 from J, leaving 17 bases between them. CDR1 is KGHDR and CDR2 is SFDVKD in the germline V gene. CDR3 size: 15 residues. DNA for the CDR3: TGTGCCAGTGTCGACGGGGGGAAAAGCAATCAGCCCCAGCATTTT. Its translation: CASVDGGKSNQPQHF.

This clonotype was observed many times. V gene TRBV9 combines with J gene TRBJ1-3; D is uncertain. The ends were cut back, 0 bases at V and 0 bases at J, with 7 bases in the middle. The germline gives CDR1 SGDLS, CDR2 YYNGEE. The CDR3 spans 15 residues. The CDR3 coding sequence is TGTGCCAGCAGCGTAGCGAGCGGCTCTGGAAACACCATATATTTT. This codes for CASSVASGSGNTIYF.

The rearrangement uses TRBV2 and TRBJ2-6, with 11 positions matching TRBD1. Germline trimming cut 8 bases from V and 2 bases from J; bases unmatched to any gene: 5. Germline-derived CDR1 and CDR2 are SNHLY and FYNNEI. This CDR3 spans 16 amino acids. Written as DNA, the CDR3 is TGTGCCAGCTTCTGGGACAGGGGGACTGGGGCCAACGTCCTGACTTTC. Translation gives CASFWDRGTGANVLTF.

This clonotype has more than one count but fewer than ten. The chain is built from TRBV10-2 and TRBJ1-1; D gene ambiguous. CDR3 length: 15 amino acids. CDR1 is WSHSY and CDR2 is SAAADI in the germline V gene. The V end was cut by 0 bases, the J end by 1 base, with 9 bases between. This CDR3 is CASSESEEPNTEAFF. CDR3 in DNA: TGCGCCAGCAGTGAGTCGGAGGAGCCGAACACTGAAGCTTTCTTT.

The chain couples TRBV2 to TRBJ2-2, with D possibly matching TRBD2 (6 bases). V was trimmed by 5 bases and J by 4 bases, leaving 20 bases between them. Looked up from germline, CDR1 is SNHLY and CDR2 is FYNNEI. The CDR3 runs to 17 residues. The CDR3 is CASSLARGITGTGELFF. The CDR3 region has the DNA TGTGCCAGCAGTTTAGCGCGGGGAATCACCGGCACCGGGGAGCTGTTTTTT.

CDR3 bases: TGTGCCAGCAGCTTAAGGTCTGGGGGCTTTCGTGAGACCCAGTACTTC. This translates into CASSLRSGGFRETQYF. The chain has TRBV7-9 and TRBJ2-5; a weak D match, TRBD1 (6 bases). This CDR3 has 16 amino acids. Germline CDR1 is SEHNR and CDR2 is FQNEAQ (reference sequence). Trimming took off 2 bases at V and 5 bases at J, with 18 bases between the two ends. The full variable domain, rest sourced from reference TRBV7-9 and TRBJ2-5, is DTGVSQNPRHKITKRGQNVTFRCDPISEHNRLYWYRQTLGQGPEFLTYFQNEAQLEKSRLLSDRFSAERPKGSFSTLEIQRTEQGDSAMYLCASSLRSGGFRETQYFGPGTRLLVL.

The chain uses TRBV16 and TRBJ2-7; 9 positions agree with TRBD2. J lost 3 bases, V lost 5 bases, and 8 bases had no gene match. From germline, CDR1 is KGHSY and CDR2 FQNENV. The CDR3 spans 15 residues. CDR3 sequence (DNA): TGTGCCAGCAGCGCGTCTAGCGGGATAAACTACGAGCAGTACTTC. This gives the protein CASSASSGINYEQYF.